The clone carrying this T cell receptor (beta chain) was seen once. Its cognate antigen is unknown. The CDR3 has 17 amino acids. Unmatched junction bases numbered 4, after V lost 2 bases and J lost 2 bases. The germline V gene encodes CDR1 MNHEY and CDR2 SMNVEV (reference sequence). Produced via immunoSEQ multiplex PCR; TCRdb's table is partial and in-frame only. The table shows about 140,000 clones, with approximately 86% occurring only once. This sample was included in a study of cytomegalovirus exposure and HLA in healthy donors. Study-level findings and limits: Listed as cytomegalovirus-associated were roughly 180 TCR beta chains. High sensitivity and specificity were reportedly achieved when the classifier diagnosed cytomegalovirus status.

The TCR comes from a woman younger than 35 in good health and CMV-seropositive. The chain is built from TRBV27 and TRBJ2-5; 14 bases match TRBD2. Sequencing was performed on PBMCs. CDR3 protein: CASSLSRTSGGQETQYF. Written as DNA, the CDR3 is TGTGCCAGCAGTTTAAGCCGGACTAGCGGGGGGCAAGAGACCCAGTACTTC.